Listed below are T cell receptor beta chains from one sample, sequenced in a study of OX40 agonist ivuxolimab in advanced cancers. Only in-frame clones appear in the TCRdb table, and some are missing; sequencing was by immunoSEQ multiplex PCR. The table has around 45,000 clones, about 90% seen once; the top ten hold less than 1.3%. The sequencing here drew on CD4+ or CD8+ T cells sorted from blood, taken in a trial of the OX40 agonist ivuxolimab. All receptors derive from an adult with an advanced solid tumor such as melanoma, head and neck, liver or kidney cancer. CDR3s include the opening cysteine and the closing phenylalanine or tryptophan. Clone size, where shown, is once, few, many, or a class for clones that have expanded.

CASSLQPGLETQYF,TRBV11-2,TRBJ2-5,.
CASSGRDGNNEQFF,TRBV6-1,TRBJ2-1,.
CATSRDSGLLSNSPLHF,TRBV15,TRBJ1-6,.
CASSLREWGSSYEQYF,TRBV27,TRBJ2-7,.
CASSRGGGKGTGELFF,TRBV7-9,TRBJ2-2,.
CASSFNRDTYEQYF,TRBV7-2,TRBJ2-7,.
CASSWLAGGQYF,TRBV5-1,TRBJ2-3,.
CASSSVGGPDTQYF,TRBV7-3,TRBJ2-3,.
CASAGSFGYEQYF,TRBV6-1,TRBJ2-7,.
CASSLIVNSNQPQHF,TRBV7-2,TRBJ1-5,.
CSAEESFYNEQFF,TRBV29-1,TRBJ2-1,once
CATSRDSVGRQPQHF,TRBV15,TRBJ1-5,once
CASSYSGSISYNEQFF,TRBV28,TRBJ2-1,.
CASSIRQAPYEQYF,TRBV19,TRBJ2-7,.
CAISVNRETNNEQFF,TRBV10-3,TRBJ2-1,few
CASSPGEGRQGAETQYF,TRBV5-6,TRBJ2-5,.
CASISGTNTEAFF,TRBV19,TRBJ1-1,.
CASSYGRALETQYF,TRBV6-5,TRBJ2-5,.
CASSSGKRSSYEQYF,TRBV5-4,TRBJ2-7,.
CASRSGGVTEAFF,TRBV18,TRBJ1-1,.
CSVDLAPNEQFF,TRBV29-1,TRBJ2-1,.
CASKTVNYGYTF,TRBV6-5,TRBJ1-2,once
CASSYYPSNSPLHF,TRBV6-5,TRBJ1-6,few
CASSSPRAGNSYEQYF,TRBV6-5,TRBJ2-7,once
CASSPLGGSGELFF,TRBV11-3,TRBJ2-2,.